This T cell receptor beta chain was captured by sequencing in a study of cytomegalovirus exposure and HLA in healthy donors. About the research overall: The Caucasian-associated ancestry cluster contained 75% to 85% of the approximately 430 genotyped donors.

The PCR used 60 Vbeta and 13 Jbeta primers. Sequenced by immunoSEQ multiplex PCR; TCRdb stores in-frame clones only, minus some. Of 150,000 to 200,000 clones in the sample, roughly 77% were seen once. The CDR3 spans 16 residues. Germline V gene sequence: CDR1 MNHEY, CDR2 SVGAGI. J gave up 3 bases and V 0 bases, and 3 bases lay outside the gene matches. A word on this clone: Its specificity is unknown.

Broader study findings: For TCR beta chains, V- and J-gene trimming was later linked to a missense DCLRE1C variant. The authors later found TCR association rates varying by HLA locus, with DRB1 most and HLA-C fewest. In a later analysis, CMV-associated beta chains were mostly HLA-associated, it appeared.

The sample comprised PBMCs. This chain joins TRBV6-5 and TRBJ2-3; 10 nucleotides agree with TRBD2. This clonotype originated in a man between 18 and 35 years old in good health and CMV-seropositive. The DNA of the CDR3 is TGTGCCAGCAGTTACTCGCGAGCGGGAGGGACAGATACGCAGTATTTT. Translated, it gives CASSYSRAGGTDTQYF.